This T cell receptor (beta chain) was sequenced in a study of CD8+CD57+ T cells in acquired aplastic anemia. Turning to the study itself: Mean DNA quantity obtained from sorted CD4+ and CD8+ cells was around 3.2 ug.

About this clonotype itself: Its matching antigen is unknown.

Sequencing was done on patients that had shown CD8+CD57+ cell expansion by flow cytometry. CDR3 and TCR beta VDJ profiling relied on a genomic DNA template. TCRdb reprocessed the reads with MiXCR, giving one entry per CDR3 protein. Seen here are over 150,000 distinct CDR3 sequences, over 70% observed once, and the top ten hold about 50%. Study observations and caveats: Patients and controls turned out to have approximately 29 CD8+ CDR3 sequences in common. Significant differences in CD8+ Simpson's diversity were not observed between patients and controls.

Sequencing was done on a sample of sorted CD4+, CD8+, or CD8+CD57+ T cells (not recorded which) from PBMCs. This clonotype was obtained from a human donor with aplastic anemia.

DNA for the CDR3: TGTGCCAGCAGTTTACCCGATATGAACACTGAAGCTTTCTTT. Encoded protein: CASSLPDMNTEAFF. The chain joins TRBV28 to TRBJ1-1, with D unclear. Between the trimmed V and J ends, which lost 2 bases and 0 bases, there was a span of 7 bases. Germline assignment: CDR1 MDHEN and CDR2 SYDVKM. There are 14 residues in the CDR3.